What follows are 25 T cell receptor beta chains derived from one specimen sequenced in a study of T-cell reconstitution after alpha-beta-depleted transplantation in children. Unique molecular identifiers were used to barcode this TCRbeta library. TCRdb reprocessed the PCR reads via MiXCR and lists one record per CDR3 protein. The data show fewer than 550,000 distinct CDR3 sequences, 11% seen once. The sample was PBMCs, mostly from graft donor cells, taken 180 days after TCRalphabeta/CD19-depleted stem cell transplant. These receptors were collected from a female patient aged 2 to 10 who had a stem cell transplant for aplastic anemia, so the T cells may come from the graft donor.

This clonotype was detected a few times. The rearrangement joins TRBV29-1 to TRBJ2-5; 9 nucleotides align to TRBD1. J was trimmed by 4 bases and V by 4 bases; bases with no gene match: 10. This CDR3 has 15 amino acids. Germline V gene sequence: CDR1 SQVTM, CDR2 ANQGSEA. CDR3 protein: CSVVRYRGRPETQYF. Written as DNA, the CDR3 is TGCAGCGTTGTGAGGTACAGGGGGCGCCCAGAGACCCAGTACTTC.

A remark on this clonotype: The CDR3 end shows no conserved phenylalanine or tryptophan, and so a read error is likely. The chain couples TRBV18 to TRBJ1-1; D is unclear. Trimming removed 2 bases from V and 4 bases from J, with 5 bases in between. Germline values: CDR1 KGHSH, CDR2 LQKENI. This CDR3 contains 12 residues. The DNA of the CDR3 is TGTGCCAGCTCACCAATCGTCACTGAAGCTTTCCTT. Protein product: CASSPIVTEAFL.

This clonotype has only a few counts. The chain recombines TRBV28 with TRBJ2-5, with 11 bases identical to TRBD2. This CDR3 comprises 15 residues. Unmatched junction bases numbered 7, after V lost 5 bases and J lost 5 bases. Germline V gives CDR1 MDHEN, CDR2 SYDVKM. The CDR3 DNA sequence: TGTGCCAGCAGTCCCTTAGCGGGAGGGGGGGAGACCCAGTACTTC. As protein: CASSPLAGGGETQYF.

This clonotype was counted between two and nine times. The V call is TRBV10-3, the J call TRBJ2-7; 7 bases line up with TRBD1. Per the germline V gene, CDR1 is ENHRY and CDR2 is SYGVKD. The CDR3 is 12 residues long. Trimming at V came to 3 bases and at J to 7 bases, leaving 3 bases not matched to a gene. Here the CDR3 reads CAISDGRGEQYV. The CDR3 nucleotides read TGTGCCATCAGTGATGGCAGGGGGGAGCAGTACGTC.

The chain couples TRBV6-5 to TRBJ2-5; TRBD1 or TRBD2 may be the D gene (5 bases each). V lost 4 bases, J lost 5 bases, and 17 bases lay in between. CDR1 MNHEY and CDR2 SVGAGI come from the germline V gene. The CDR3 length is 15 residues. The DNA for the CDR3 is TGTGCCAGCAGTTGGGGACGGAAAACCCATGAGACCCAGTACTTC. This encodes CASSWGRKTHETQYF.

This rearrangement joins TRBV29-1 to TRBJ1-2; D remains ambiguous. The CDR3 runs 12 residues. V was trimmed by 6 bases and J by 2 bases, leaving 10 bases between them. The germline gives CDR1 SQVTM, CDR2 ANQGSEA. CDR3 protein: CSVANINYGYTF. The DNA of the CDR3 is TGCAGCGTCGCAAACATAAACTATGGCTACACCTTC.

This chain joins TRBV4-3 and TRBJ2-7, with TRBD2 matching over 8 bases. V shed 0 bases, J shed 5 bases, and the junction held 9 bases outside the gene matches. Germline-derived CDR1 and CDR2 are LGHNA and YSLEER. The CDR3 extends over 16 amino acids. This CDR3 is CASSQERREGPHEQYF. CDR3 bases: TGCGCCAGCAGCCAAGAACGACGGGAGGGTCCACACGAGCAGTACTTC.

This clonotype was recorded a few times. The rearrangement joins TRBV7-6 to TRBJ2-5; D gene unclear. The CDR3 is made up of 15 amino acids. In germline, CDR1 is SGHVS, CDR2 FNYEAQ. V lost 4 bases and J 2 bases, leaving 14 bases between the germline ends. CDR3 in amino acids: CASSSLLGQQETQYF. In DNA, the CDR3 is TGTGCCAGCAGCTCCCTCCTAGGGCAACAAGAGACCCAGTACTTC.

Many counts were recorded for this clonotype. This chain links TRBV5-1 with TRBJ1-3; D not certain. Germline lookup yields CDR1 SGHRS and CDR2 YFSETQ. This CDR3 is 17 amino acids long. V was cut by 1 base and J by 0 bases, with 14 bases left in between. The CDR3 DNA reads TGCGCCAGCAGCTTGAGCCCCCCAGGAATCTCTGGAAACACCATATATTTT. It encodes CASSLSPPGISGNTIYF.

This clonotype appeared many times. The chain uses TRBV3-1 and TRBJ2-3; the D gene is possibly TRBD2 (6 bases). CDR3 size: 14 residues. Trimming removed 2 bases from V and 4 bases from J, with 10 bases in between. Looked up from germline, CDR1 is LGHDT and CDR2 is YNNKEL (reference sequence). The CDR3 bases are TGTGCCAGCAGCCAAACCCCGGGGGCAGATACGCAGTATTTT. It yields the protein CASSQTPGADTQYF.

This clonotype has more than one count but fewer than ten. The gene calls are TRBV7-2 and TRBJ2-7, with TRBD2 identical over 7 bases. CDR1 is SGHTA and CDR2 is FQGNSA in the germline V gene. The CDR3 runs 15 residues. Trimming at V came to 1 base and at J to 1 base, leaving 4 bases not matched to a gene. The CDR3: CASSLDPGGSYEQYF. The CDR3 nucleotides read TGTGCCAGCAGCTTAGACCCGGGAGGATCCTACGAGCAGTACTTC.

With respect to this clonotype: The junction departs from germline at one end; a sequencing error may be responsible. The V call is TRBV7-2, the J call TRBJ1-4; 8 bases fit TRBD1. This CDR3 spans 11 amino acids. CDR1 and CDR2 from the germline V gene are SGHTA and FQGNSA. CDR3 protein: CASSLRPGGSF. CDR3 DNA: TGTGCCAGCAGCTTACGTCCAGGGGGCTCTTTT.

The V call is TRBV7-9, the J call TRBJ2-1, with 13 bases aligning to TRBD2. This CDR3 region has 15 residues. Germline V lookup: CDR1 SEHNR, CDR2 FQNEAQ (reference sequence). J lost 15 bases, V lost 4 bases, and 12 bases had no gene match. CDR3 sequence reads: CASSSTGTSGTKRFF. DNA of the CDR3: TGTGCCAGCAGCTCTACCGGGACTAGCGGGACCAAACGGTTCTTC.

This clonotype has just a few counts. The V call is TRBV12-3 or TRBV12-4, the J call TRBJ1-2, with 7 bases identical to TRBD1. This CDR3 spans 16 amino acids. V dropped 6 bases and J dropped 2; count of bases not matched to a gene: 12. Here the CDR3 DNA reads TGTGCCAGCAGGGCGTATGTGACAGGGAGGAACTATGGCTACACCTTC. Amino acid sequence: CASRAYVTGRNYGYTF.

Comments on this clonotype: At one of its ends the junction is not consistent with the germline gene, which may arise from a read error. The V call is TRBV20-1, the J call TRBJ2-1; 14 nucleotides match TRBD2. Germline CDR1 and CDR2: DFQATT and SNEGSKA (reference sequence). This CDR3 is built from 19 residues. CDR3 nucleotide sequence: TGCAGTGCTAGATCGCCGCCAGGGACTAGCGGGAGCTCCTACAATGAGCATTTCTTC. Translated, it gives CSARSPPGTSGSSYNEHFF.

The rearrangement joins TRBV20-1 to TRBJ1-5; TRBD1 agrees at 11 bases. CDR3 length: 12 amino acids. With 7 bases clipped from V and 5 bases from J, the junction kept 1 base outside the gene matches. Germline-derived CDR1 and CDR2 are DFQATT and SNEGSKA (reference sequence). This chain's CDR3 is CSGGQGDQPQHF. DNA of the CDR3: TGCAGTGGGGGACAGGGGGATCAGCCCCAGCATTTT.

This clonotype was seen more than once but under ten times. The chain is built from TRBV7-2 and TRBJ2-1, with 15 bases identical to TRBD2. This CDR3 comprises 17 residues. The ends lost 5 bases at V and 3 bases at J; junction bases unmatched: 5. Germline V gives CDR1 SGHTA, CDR2 FQGNSA. The CDR3 DNA follows: TGTGCCAGCAGCGCCGGACTAGCGGGAGGGATCTACAATGAGCAGTTCTTC. Translating gives CASSAGLAGGIYNEQFF.

V and J are TRBV7-2 and TRBJ2-5; 7 bases map to TRBD2. Trimming cost V 3 bases and J 4 bases; bases outside gene matches: 14. CDR3 length: 17 amino acids. Germline assignment: CDR1 SGHTA and CDR2 FQGNSA. As DNA, the CDR3 is TGTGCCAGCAGCTTCCGGTCTAGCGGTCTCTCCCCAGAGACCCAGTACTTC. Its protein product is CASSFRSSGLSPETQYF.

This clonotype was observed a handful of times. The chain joins TRBV6-1 to TRBJ2-1; 8 bases are a match to TRBD2. Trimming took 3 bases from V and 4 from J; bases not matched to a gene: 20. The CDR3 contains 20 residues. Germline assignment: CDR1 MNHNS and CDR2 SASEGT. This chain's CDR3 is CASSDFGENMAGGQYNEQFF. In nucleotides, the CDR3 is TGTGCCAGCAGTGATTTTGGGGAAAACATGGCGGGAGGTCAGTACAATGAGCAGTTCTTC.

The chain's CDR3 is CSAIGQGAPYEQYV. Written as DNA, the CDR3 is TGCAGTGCTATTGGACAGGGGGCGCCCTACGAGCAGTACGTC. The rearrangement uses TRBV20-1 and TRBJ2-7; 11 nucleotides align to TRBD1. J was trimmed by 2 bases and V by 4 bases; bases with no gene match: 4. The germline CDR1 and CDR2 sequences are DFQATT and SNEGSKA (reference sequence). The CDR3 consists of 14 residues.

The table lists this clonotype with a few counts. The V and J genes are TRBV11-1 and TRBJ2-1; 11 nucleotides match TRBD2. This CDR3 is built from 18 residues. The germline V gene has CDR1 SGHAT and CDR2 FQDESV (reference sequence). J gave up 0 bases and V 7 bases, and 11 bases lay outside the gene matches. The CDR3 spells CASNLPRTSGHSYNEQFF. In DNA form, the CDR3 reads TGTGCCAGCAACTTGCCCCGGACTAGCGGGCACTCCTACAATGAGCAGTTCTTC.

The CDR3 DNA reads TGCGCCAGCAGCCCGGACGGGGGAGAACAGCCCCAGCATTTT. Its protein product is CASSPDGGEQPQHF. The chain combines TRBV5-1 with TRBJ1-5; possibly TRBD1 for D (5 bases). The CDR3 spans 14 residues. The V gene's germline CDR1 is SGHRS and CDR2 YFSETQ. V shed 4 bases and J shed 7 bases, with 15 bases lying between them.

The V and J genes are TRBV5-1 and TRBJ1-2, with no clear D. Germline V gene sequence: CDR1 SGHRS, CDR2 YFSETQ. V was cut by 0 bases and J by 7 bases, with 7 bases left in between. This CDR3 is 12 amino acids long. CDR3 coding DNA: TGCGCCAGCAGCTTGGACGGGGTTGGCTACACCTTC. This gives the protein CASSLDGVGYTF.

The CDR3 nucleotides are TGTGCCAGCAGCCCCCGACAGGGTTTGGGAAACATTCAGTACTTC. Its protein is CASSPRQGLGNIQYF. The gene calls are TRBV7-2 and TRBJ2-4; 7 positions match TRBD1. J lost 6 bases, V lost 5 bases, and 10 bases had no gene match. This CDR3 has 15 amino acids. The germline V gene has CDR1 SGHTA and CDR2 FQGNSA.

This clonotype was detected ten times or more. This rearrangement joins TRBV25-1 to TRBJ1-6; tentatively, D is TRBD1 (5 bases). The V gene's germline CDR1 is MGHDK and CDR2 SYGVNS. The V and J ends lost 1 base and 4 bases respectively, with 8 bases between them. The CDR3 sequence is 15 residues long. The CDR3 sequence: CASSEWGLYNSPLHF. The CDR3 DNA reads TGTGCCAGCAGTGAATGGGGACTGTATAATTCACCCCTCCACTTT.